A selection of T cell receptor beta chains follows, all from one sample in a study of T-cell reconstitution after alpha-beta-depleted transplantation in children. From the PCR reads, TCRdb called clonotypes with MiXCR, one entry per CDR3 protein. This sample carries 130,000 to 150,000 distinct CDR3 sequences, roughly 8.8% of them seen once, and the ten largest clones take 15% to 20%. Material: PBMCs, mostly from graft donor cells, obtained 180 days after TCRalphabeta/CD19-depleted stem cell transplant. The receptors come from a female patient aged 2-10 years who had a stem cell transplant for congenital amegakaryocytic thrombocytopenia, so the T cells may come from the graft donor. The CDR3 runs from the conserved cysteine through the conserved F or W. Each record gives: J gene, V gene, CDR3 length, D gene, clone size, CDR3 protein, CDR3 DNA. D genes are given only for firm matches. The size of a clone is reported for some rows only, either as once, few or many, or as a class for expanded clones.

J: TRBJ2-5; V: TRBV5-1; length: 13; D: NA; size: medium-sized; CDR3: CASSWGPQETQYF; DNA: TGCGCCAGCAGCTGGGGGCCTCAAGAGACCCAGTACTTC
J: TRBJ2-1; V: TRBV12-3/TRBV12-4; length: 15; D: TRBD2; size: many; CDR3: CASSFHRLAGREQFF; DNA: TGTGCCAGCAGTTTTCATCGGCTAGCGGGTCGTGAGCAGTTCTTC
J: TRBJ1-1; V: TRBV7-9; length: 14; D: NA; size: NA; CDR3: CASSQGQFGLEAFF; DNA: TGTGCCAGCAGCCAAGGACAGTTCGGTCTTGAAGCTTTCTTT
J: TRBJ2-7; V: TRBV7-9; length: 12; D: NA; size: NA; CDR3: CASSSGAREQYF; DNA: TGTGCCAGCAGCTCCGGCGCGCGCGAGCAGTACTTC
J: TRBJ2-3; V: TRBV12-3/TRBV12-4; length: 15; D: TRBD2; size: many; CDR3: CASSPTSGITDTQYF; DNA: TGTGCCAGCAGCCCGACTAGCGGCATCACAGATACGCAGTATTTT
J: TRBJ2-7; V: TRBV12-3/TRBV12-4; length: 13; D: NA; size: medium-sized; CDR3: CASSPGQPYEQYF; DNA: TGTGCCAGCAGTCCAGGACAACCCTACGAGCAGTACTTC
J: TRBJ2-3; V: TRBV20-1; length: 13; D: NA; size: many; CDR3: CSARVQGPDTQYF; DNA: TGCAGTGCTAGAGTTCAGGGCCCAGATACGCAGTATTTT
J: TRBJ2-2; V: TRBV5-1; length: 20; D: TRBD2; size: many; CDR3: CASSIGLAGSILLNTGELFF; DNA: TGCGCCAGCAGCATAGGACTAGCGGGGAGCATACTACTGAACACCGGGGAGCTGTTTTTT
J: TRBJ2-1; V: TRBV20-1; length: 13; D: TRBD1; size: many; CDR3: CSTGTGYSSEQFF; DNA: TGCAGCACAGGGACAGGGTACTCCAGTGAGCAGTTCTTC
J: TRBJ2-5; V: TRBV20-1; length: 15; D: NA; size: many; CDR3: CSARAPGGGQETQYF; DNA: TGCAGTGCTAGGGCCCCTGGGGGAGGACAAGAGACCCAGTACTTC
J: TRBJ2-7; V: TRBV5-6; length: 14; D: NA; size: few; CDR3: CASSLVEGSNEQYF; DNA: TGTGCCAGCAGCTTGGTGGAGGGGAGCAACGAGCAGTACTTC
J: TRBJ2-7; V: TRBV6-2/TRBV6-3; length: 14; D: NA; size: many; CDR3: CASSYSDGSYEQYF; DNA: TGTGCCAGCAGTTACTCTGACGGATCCTACGAGCAGTACTTC
J: TRBJ2-3; V: TRBV14; length: 14; D: NA; size: many; CDR3: CASSQDRGTDTQYF; DNA: TGTGCCAGCAGCCAAGATAGGGGCACAGATACGCAGTATTTT
J: TRBJ2-1; V: TRBV5-1; length: 14; D: NA; size: many; CDR3: CASSLGQSYNEQFF; DNA: TGCGCCAGCAGCTTGGGGCAGTCCTACAATGAGCAGTTCTTC
J: TRBJ2-3; V: TRBV6-5; length: 14; D: NA; size: few; CDR3: CASSQLGNTDTQYF; DNA: TGTGCCAGCAGTCAGCTGGGGAACACAGATACGCAGTATTTT
J: TRBJ1-1; V: TRBV6-2/TRBV6-3; length: 11; D: NA; size: many; CDR3: CASSYITEAFF; DNA: TGTGCCAGCAGTTACATCACTGAAGCTTTCTTT
J: TRBJ1-5; V: TRBV12-3/TRBV12-4; length: 14; D: TRBD1; size: many; CDR3: CASSGRGGWSAQHF; DNA: TGTGCCAGCAGCGGCCGAGGGGGCTGGTCGGCCCAGCATTTT
J: TRBJ1-1; V: TRBV20-1; length: 13; D: TRBD1; size: NA; CDR3: CSADRAPNTEAFF; DNA: TGCAGTGCGGACAGGGCTCCGAACACTGAAGCTTTCTTT
J: TRBJ1-2; V: TRBV20-1; length: 14; D: NA; size: NA; CDR3: CSARIRGRAYGYTF; DNA: TGCAGTGCTAGAATCCGGGGGCGGGCCTATGGCTACACCTTC
J: TRBJ1-5; V: TRBV5-5; length: 12; D: NA; size: many; CDR3: CASGLVDQPQHF; DNA: TGTGCCAGCGGCCTCGTGGATCAGCCCCAGCATTTT
J: TRBJ2-7; V: TRBV4-1; length: 15; D: NA; size: many; CDR3: CASSPSQGPSYEQYF; DNA: TGCGCCAGCAGCCCTTCGCAGGGCCCCTCCTACGAGCAGTACTTC
J: TRBJ2-2; V: TRBV24-1; length: 16; D: NA; size: once; CDR3: CATSDAPPRNTAELFF; DNA: TGTGCCACCAGTGATGCTCCGCCCAGGAACACCGCGGAGCTGTTTTTT
J: TRBJ2-2; V: TRBV6-5; length: 15; D: NA; size: many; CDR3: CASSYPGGNTGELFF; DNA: TGTGCCAGCAGTTACCCCGGCGGGAACACCGGGGAGCTGTTTTTT
J: TRBJ2-3; V: TRBV5-6; length: 13; D: TRBD2; size: many; CDR3: CASSWRGTDTQYF; DNA: TGTGCCAGCAGTTGGCGGGGGACAGATACGCAGTATTTT
J: TRBJ2-2; V: TRBV18; length: 18; D: TRBD2; size: many; CDR3: CASSPKESRLAATGELFF; DNA: TGTGCCAGCTCACCAAAAGAGTCGCGACTAGCGGCTACCGGGGAGCTGTTTTTT
J: TRBJ2-7; V: TRBV12-3/TRBV12-4; length: 13; D: TRBD1; size: many; CDR3: CASSWDRLYEQYF; DNA: TGTGCCAGCAGTTGGGACAGACTATACGAGCAGTACTTC
J: TRBJ2-3; V: TRBV12-3/TRBV12-4; length: 14; D: TRBD2; size: many; CDR3: CASSRWGGTDTQYF; DNA: TGTGCCAGCAGTCGATGGGGGGGAACGGATACGCAGTATTTT
J: TRBJ2-5; V: TRBV30; length: 11; D: NA; size: few; CDR3: CAWGLEETQYF; DNA: TGTGCCTGGGGATTAGAAGAGACCCAGTACTTC
J: TRBJ1-2; V: TRBV28; length: 13; D: NA; size: few; CDR3: CASSDRQGGGYTF; DNA: TGTGCCAGCAGTGACCGGCAAGGTGGTGGCTACACCTTC
J: TRBJ2-3; V: TRBV28; length: 16; D: TRBD2; size: many; CDR3: CASSVGAASGGDTQYF; DNA: TGTGCCAGCAGTGTTGGGGCCGCTAGCGGGGGAGATACGCAGTATTTT
J: TRBJ2-7; V: TRBV6-2/TRBV6-3; length: 12; D: NA; size: many; CDR3: CASSYTWYEQYF; DNA: TGTGCCAGCAGTTACACATGGTACGAGCAGTACTTC
J: TRBJ2-2; V: TRBV12-1; length: 17; D: NA; size: few; CDR3: CASSFAPDRGRAGELFF; DNA: TGTGCCAGCAGCTTCGCCCCTGACAGGGGGCGGGCCGGGGAGCTGTTTTTT
J: TRBJ1-4; V: TRBV7-9; length: 16; D: TRBD1; size: many; CDR3: CASSLDRGSTNEKLFF; DNA: TGTGCCAGCAGTTTGGACAGGGGATCCACTAATGAAAAACTGTTTTTT
J: TRBJ2-5; V: TRBV7-6; length: 14; D: NA; size: many; CDR3: CASSLGAALETQYF; DNA: TGTGCCAGCAGCTTAGGAGCGGCCCTGGAGACCCAGTACTTC
J: TRBJ1-2; V: TRBV6-5; length: 16; D: NA; size: NA; CDR3: CASSYGVARDGYGYTF; DNA: TGTGCCAGCAGTTACGGAGTGGCTAGGGACGGGTATGGCTACACCTTC
J: TRBJ1-1; V: TRBV12-3/TRBV12-4; length: 13; D: NA; size: many; CDR3: CASSPGPNTEAFF; DNA: TGTGCCAGCAGTCCGGGGCCGAACACTGAAGCTTTCTTT
J: TRBJ1-3; V: TRBV7-9; length: 14; D: NA; size: many; CDR3: CASSFLQLGNTIYF; DNA: TGTGCCAGCAGCTTTTTACAACTGGGAAACACCATATATTTT
J: TRBJ1-4; V: TRBV7-8; length: 15; D: NA; size: many; CDR3: CASSLDPGTNEKLFF; DNA: TGTGCCAGCAGCTTAGATCCGGGTACTAATGAAAAACTGTTTTTT
J: TRBJ1-2; V: TRBV28; length: 16; D: TRBD1; size: many; CDR3: CASSPTGAIKWYGYTF; DNA: TGTGCCAGCAGCCCCACAGGGGCGATTAAATGGTATGGCTACACCTTC
J: TRBJ2-1; V: TRBV3-1; length: 17; D: TRBD2; size: many; CDR3: CASSQSVSGVTRNEQFF; DNA: TGTGCCAGCAGCCAATCGGTTAGCGGGGTGACTCGAAATGAGCAGTTCTTC
J: TRBJ2-7; V: TRBV10-3; length: 13; D: NA; size: NA; CDR3: CAISLSGGYEQYF; DNA: TGTGCCATCAGCCTCTCCGGCGGGTACGAGCAGTACTTC
J: TRBJ2-7; V: TRBV28; length: 15; D: TRBD2; size: NA; CDR3: CASTETSGRPYEQYF; DNA: TGTGCCAGCACCGAGACTAGCGGGAGGCCCTACGAGCAGTACTTC
J: TRBJ2-3; V: TRBV12-3/TRBV12-4; length: 14; D: NA; size: few; CDR3: CASSSEYSTDTQYF; DNA: TGTGCCAGCAGTTCGGAGTATAGCACAGATACGCAGTATTTT
J: TRBJ1-5; V: TRBV12-3/TRBV12-4; length: 15; D: NA; size: many; CDR3: CASSFNPQINQPQHF; DNA: TGTGCCAGCAGTTTTAATCCCCAGATTAATCAGCCCCAGCATTTT
J: TRBJ1-6; V: TRBV20-1; length: 17; D: NA; size: NA; CDR3: CSARGGESTSYNSPLHF; DNA: TGCAGTGCTAGAGGGGGAGAATCCACCTCCTATAATTCACCCCTCCACTTT
J: TRBJ1-4; V: TRBV28; length: 14; D: TRBD1; size: many; CDR3: CASRGYTGAEKLFF; DNA: TGTGCCAGCAGAGGTTACACAGGGGCTGAAAAACTGTTTTTT
J: TRBJ2-7; V: TRBV20-1; length: 13; D: NA; size: many; CDR3: CSAGRPPTYEQYF; DNA: TGCAGTGCTGGGAGGCCACCTACCTACGAGCAGTACTTC
J: TRBJ2-1; V: TRBV19; length: 11; D: NA; size: few; CDR3: CASSQHNEQFF; DNA: TGTGCCAGTAGTCAACACAATGAGCAGTTCTTC
J: TRBJ2-5; V: TRBV18; length: 17; D: TRBD1; size: NA; CDR3: CASSPPVGQGYQETQYF; DNA: TGTGCCAGCTCACCACCGGTGGGACAGGGGTACCAAGAGACCCAGTACTTC
J: TRBJ1-5; V: TRBV3-1; length: 14; D: NA; size: many; CDR3: CASSHTASNQPQHF; DNA: TGTGCCAGCAGCCACACAGCCAGCAATCAGCCCCAGCATTTT
J: TRBJ2-1; V: TRBV20-1; length: 16; D: TRBD2; size: many; CDR3: CSARPSTSGDYNEQFF; DNA: TGCAGTGCTAGACCCTCAACTAGCGGAGACTACAATGAGCAGTTCTTC
J: TRBJ2-7; V: TRBV6-2/TRBV6-3; length: 9; D: NA; size: many; CDR3: CASTYEQYF; DNA: TGTGCCAGCACCTACGAGCAGTACTTC
J: TRBJ2-1; V: TRBV12-3/TRBV12-4; length: 14; D: TRBD2; size: NA; CDR3: CASKKSGGYNEQFF; DNA: TGTGCCAGCAAGAAAAGCGGGGGATACAATGAGCAGTTCTTC
J: TRBJ2-1; V: TRBV15; length: 14; D: NA; size: NA; CDR3: CATSRDLGGREQFF; DNA: TGTGCCACCAGCAGAGATTTGGGGGGGCGTGAGCAGTTCTTC
J: TRBJ2-2; V: TRBV7-6; length: 16; D: NA; size: many; CDR3: CASSSHLSPGTGELFF; DNA: TGTGCCAGCAGTTCCCACCTAAGTCCCGGGACCGGGGAGCTGTTTTTT
J: TRBJ2-1; V: TRBV5-5; length: 14; D: TRBD2; size: many; CDR3: CASSRPGGTNEQFF; DNA: TGTGCCAGCAGCCGCCCGGGGGGAACCAATGAGCAGTTCTTC
J: TRBJ2-3; V: TRBV2; length: 12; D: NA; size: many; CDR3: CASRLATDTQYF; DNA: TGTGCCAGCAGGCTCGCCACAGATACGCAGTATTTT
J: TRBJ2-2; V: TRBV19; length: 16; D: NA; size: few; CDR3: CASSNGFQIYTGELFF; DNA: TGTGCCAGTAGTAACGGATTCCAGATTTACACCGGGGAGCTGTTTTTT
J: TRBJ2-1; V: TRBV28; length: 14; D: NA; size: NA; CDR3: CASSSKRARNEQFF; DNA: TGTGCCAGCAGCTCAAAAAGGGCTAGGAATGAGCAGTTCTTC